This is a list of T cell receptor beta chains from one sample in a study of shared clonotypes between healthy human individuals. Here immunoSEQ multiplex PCR was the method, and the copy in TCRdb shows in-frame clones only, minus some. The sample consists of 850,000 to 1,200,000 clones, around 74% of them appearing once. The sample comprised memory CD4+ T cells sorted from blood. These receptors were collected from a young man in good health. Each CDR3 is given with its conserved first and last residue. The D gene is left open where the match is weak. Size is omitted from some rows. Given values are once, few, many or a class for expanded clones.

length: 14; V: TRBV5-1; size: NA; J: TRBJ1-5; D: NA; CDR3: CASSLGQDNQPQHF; DNA: TGCGCCAGCAGCTTGGGGCAGGACAATCAGCCCCAGCATTTT
length: 15; V: TRBV5-5; size: NA; J: TRBJ2-3; D: NA; CDR3: CASSDREGGTDTQYF; DNA: TGTGCCAGCAGCGACCGTGAAGGGGGCACAGATACGCAGTATTTT
length: 17; V: TRBV5-1; size: NA; J: TRBJ2-3; D: NA; CDR3: CASSFPQGSMEADTQYF; DNA: TGCGCCAGCAGCTTCCCGCAAGGATCTATGGAGGCAGATACGCAGTATTTT
length: 12; V: TRBV6-5; size: NA; J: TRBJ1-3; D: NA; CDR3: CASRTSGNTIYF; DNA: TGTGCCAGCAGGACTTCTGGAAACACCATATATTTT
length: 14; V: TRBV25-1; size: NA; J: TRBJ2-2; D: NA; CDR3: CASKGWAHGGELFF; DNA: TGTGCCAGCAAAGGATGGGCCCATGGCGGGGAGCTGTTTTTT
length: 15; V: TRBV6-5; size: NA; J: TRBJ2-7; D: TRBD2; CDR3: CASSERSSGRSEQYF; DNA: TGTGCCAGCAGCGAGAGGTCTAGCGGGAGGAGCGAGCAGTACTTC
length: 14; V: TRBV6-6; size: NA; J: TRBJ1-1; D: NA; CDR3: CASTSYKVNTEAFF; DNA: TGTGCCAGCACCTCCTATAAGGTGAACACTGAAGCTTTCTTT
length: 16; V: TRBV4-1; size: once; J: TRBJ2-1; D: TRBD2; CDR3: CASSPLTSGRYNEQFF; DNA: TGCGCCAGCAGCCCACTCACTAGCGGGAGATACAATGAGCAGTTCTTC
length: 16; V: TRBV14; size: NA; J: TRBJ1-4; D: NA; CDR3: CASSQGLGLKNEKLFF; DNA: TGTGCCAGCAGCCAGGGATTGGGACTGAAGAATGAAAAACTGTTTTTT
length: 16; V: TRBV4-1; size: NA; J: TRBJ1-2; D: NA; CDR3: CASSQFMGGASNGYTF; DNA: TGCGCCAGCAGCCAATTTATGGGGGGCGCGTCGAATGGCTACACCTTC
length: 14; V: TRBV5-6; size: once; J: TRBJ2-1; D: NA; CDR3: CASSLGLPKNEQFF; DNA: TGTGCCAGCAGCTTGGGACTACCGAAAAATGAGCAGTTCTTC
length: 17; V: TRBV19; size: once; J: TRBJ1-6; D: NA; CDR3: CASSTGSLSTLGRPLHF; DNA: TGTGCCAGTAGTACCGGATCCTTATCCACGCTCGGACGACCCCTCCACTTT
length: 17; V: TRBV5-4; size: NA; J: TRBJ2-3; D: TRBD2; CDR3: CASSLAAGSGRVNTQYF; DNA: TGTGCCAGCAGCTTGGCCGCGGGTAGCGGGAGAGTGAATACGCAGTATTTT
length: 15; V: TRBV6-5; size: NA; J: TRBJ1-2; D: NA; CDR3: CASSPHRGSNYGYTF; DNA: TGTGCCAGCAGTCCGCACCGAGGTAGCAACTATGGCTACACCTTC
length: 16; V: TRBV10-3; size: NA; J: TRBJ2-3; D: NA; CDR3: CAISESDGGLKDTQYF; DNA: TGTGCCATCAGTGAGTCGGACGGGGGGCTTAAAGATACGCAGTATTTT
length: 15; V: TRBV11-2; size: NA; J: TRBJ1-2; D: TRBD1; CDR3: CASSLAGQGSYGYTF; DNA: TGTGCCAGCAGCTTAGCTGGACAGGGCTCCTATGGCTACACCTTC
length: 16; V: TRBV15; size: few; J: TRBJ1-1; D: NA; CDR3: CATSRARGLLLTEAFF; DNA: TGTGCCACCAGCAGAGCGCGGGGACTTTTACTGACTGAAGCTTTCTTT
length: 14; V: TRBV7-8; size: NA; J: TRBJ2-5; D: TRBD1; CDR3: CASSLSDRGETQYF; DNA: TGTGCCAGCAGCCTATCAGACAGGGGTGAGACCCAGTACTTC
length: 17; V: TRBV2; size: NA; J: TRBJ2-5; D: TRBD2; CDR3: CASSVLGLAGFQETQYF; DNA: TGTGCCAGCAGTGTATTAGGACTAGCGGGATTTCAAGAGACCCAGTACTTC
length: 13; V: TRBV30; size: NA; J: TRBJ2-3; D: NA; CDR3: CAWSDWFTDTQYF; DNA: TGTGCCTGGAGTGATTGGTTCACAGATACGCAGTATTTT
length: 16; V: TRBV10-3; size: NA; J: TRBJ2-3; D: TRBD2; CDR3: CAISESRGGNTDTQYF; DNA: TGTGCCATCAGTGAGTCGCGGGGGGGGAACACAGATACGCAGTATTTT
length: 16; V: TRBV27; size: NA; J: TRBJ1-1; D: NA; CDR3: CASSSSTGGPWTEAFF; DNA: NA
length: 18; V: TRBV5-4; size: NA; J: TRBJ1-2; D: TRBD1; CDR3: CASSWGITGTGGQGGYTF; DNA: TGTGCCAGCAGCTGGGGAATTACCGGGACAGGGGGCCAGGGAGGCTACACCTTC
length: 12; V: TRBV7-6; size: few; J: TRBJ2-1; D: NA; CDR3: CASSFPRGEQFF; DNA: TGTGCCAGCAGCTTCCCTAGGGGTGAGCAGTTCTTC
length: 17; V: TRBV7-2; size: NA; J: TRBJ2-2; D: TRBD2; CDR3: CASSFGLADPNTGELFF; DNA: TGTGCCAGCAGCTTCGGACTAGCGGACCCGAACACCGGGGAGCTGTTTTTT
length: 16; V: TRBV5-1; size: NA; J: TRBJ1-1; D: TRBD1; CDR3: CASSLAGGFLNTEAFF; DNA: TGCGCCAGCAGCTTGGCAGGGGGATTCCTGAACACTGAAGCTTTCTTT
length: 14; V: TRBV5-4; size: NA; J: TRBJ1-1; D: NA; CDR3: CASSSKTGNTEAFF; DNA: TGTGCCAGCAGCTCGAAGACAGGGAACACTGAAGCTTTCTTT
length: 17; V: TRBV11-2; size: NA; J: TRBJ2-5; D: NA; CDR3: CASSSSFSQAPQETQYF; DNA: TGTGCCAGCAGCTCGTCCTTCAGTCAGGCCCCTCAAGAGACCCAGTACTTC
length: 15; V: TRBV7-2; size: many; J: TRBJ2-2; D: NA; CDR3: CASSLWGRNTGELFF; DNA: TGTGCCAGCAGCCTTTGGGGCAGGAACACCGGGGAGCTGTTTTTT
length: 15; V: TRBV9; size: NA; J: TRBJ2-3; D: TRBD2; CDR3: CASSVAAGPTDTQYF; DNA: TGTGCCAGCAGCGTAGCAGCGGGGCCCACAGATACGCAGTATTTT
length: 11; V: TRBV2; size: NA; J: TRBJ2-1; D: NA; CDR3: CASSVLNEQFF; DNA: TGTGCCAGCAGTGTGCTCAATGAGCAGTTCTTC
length: 14; V: TRBV5-6; size: NA; J: TRBJ1-2; D: TRBD1; CDR3: CASSLVQGDYGYTF; DNA: TGTGCCAGCAGCTTGGTACAGGGGGACTATGGCTACACCTTC
length: 12; V: TRBV14; size: NA; J: TRBJ2-3; D: NA; CDR3: CASSQWTDTQYF; DNA: TGTGCCAGCAGCCAATGGACAGATACGCAGTATTTT